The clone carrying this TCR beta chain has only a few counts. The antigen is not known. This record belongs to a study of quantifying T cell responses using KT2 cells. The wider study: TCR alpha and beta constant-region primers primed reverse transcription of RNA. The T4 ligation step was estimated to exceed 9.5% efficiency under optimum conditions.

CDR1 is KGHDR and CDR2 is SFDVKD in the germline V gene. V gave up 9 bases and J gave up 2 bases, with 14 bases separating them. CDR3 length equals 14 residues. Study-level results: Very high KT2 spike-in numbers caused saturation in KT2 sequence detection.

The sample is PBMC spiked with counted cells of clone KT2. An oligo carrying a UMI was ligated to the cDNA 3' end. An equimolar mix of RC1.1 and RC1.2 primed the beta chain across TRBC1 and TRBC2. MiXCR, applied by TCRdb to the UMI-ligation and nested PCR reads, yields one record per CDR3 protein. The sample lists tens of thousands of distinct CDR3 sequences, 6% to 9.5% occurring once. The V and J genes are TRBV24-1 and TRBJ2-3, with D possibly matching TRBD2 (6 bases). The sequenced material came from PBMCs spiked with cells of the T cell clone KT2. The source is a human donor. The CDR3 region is CATALGGSTDTQYF. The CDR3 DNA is TGTGCCACCGCACTGGGGGGTTCCACAGATACGCAGTATTTT.